The clone carrying this T cell receptor (beta chain) has only one observation. The data stem from a study of blood T cell repertoires in COVID-19. At the level of the study: PBMCs, B-cell-depleted T cells, or T cells were the source of the cDNA or gDNA that made up the material.

Generated by immunoSEQ multiplex PCR, the TCRdb table keeps only in-frame clones and is missing some. The table has approximately 68,000 clones, about nine tenths seen once; the top ten hold 9.5% to 13%. What was sequenced was peripheral blood. The source is a man in his 70s with active or convalescent COVID-19.

CDR3 loop: CASSFNTGGSGNTIYF. The CDR3 bases are TGCGCCAGCAGCTTTAATACAGGGGGCTCAGGAAACACCATATATTTT. This chain uses TRBV5-1 with TRBJ1-3, with 9 bases fitting TRBD1. The CDR3 runs 16 residues. Germline CDR1 is SGHRS and CDR2 is YFSETQ. The junction had 7 bases not matched to a gene; V was cut back by 2 bases and J by 4 bases.